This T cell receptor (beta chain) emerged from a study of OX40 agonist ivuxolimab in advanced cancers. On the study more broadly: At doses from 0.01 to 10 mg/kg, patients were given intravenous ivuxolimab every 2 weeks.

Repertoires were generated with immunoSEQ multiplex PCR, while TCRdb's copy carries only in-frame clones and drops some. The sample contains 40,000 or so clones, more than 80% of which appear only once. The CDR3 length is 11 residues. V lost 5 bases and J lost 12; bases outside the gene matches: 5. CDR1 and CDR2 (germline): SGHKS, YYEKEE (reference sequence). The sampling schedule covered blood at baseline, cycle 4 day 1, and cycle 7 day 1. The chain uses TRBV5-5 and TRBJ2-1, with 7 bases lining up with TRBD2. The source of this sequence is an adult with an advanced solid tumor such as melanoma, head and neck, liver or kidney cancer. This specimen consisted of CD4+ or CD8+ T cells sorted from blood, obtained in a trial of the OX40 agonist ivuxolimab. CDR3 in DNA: TGTGCCAGCAGTAGCGGGTCTGGGCAGTTCTTC. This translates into CASSSGSGQFF.